This passage covers 3 T cell receptor beta chains from one sample sequenced in a study of T-cell memory formation after mild COVID-19. TCRdb passed the 5' RACE reads through MiXCR, listing each CDR3 protein once. The sample lists 290,000 or so distinct CDR3 sequences, 15% to 20% occurring once. The material sequenced was PBMCs or a T cell subset sorted from them (not recorded which). The receptor source for this set is a man aged 18 to 30 who had mild COVID-19 (a few samples of this study predate the infection). Cell type and time point are not known.

The chain carries TRBV5-1 and TRBJ1-3; D is possibly TRBD1 (6 bases). The CDR3 length is 16 residues. Trimming pared 6 bases from V and 2 bases from J, leaving 18 bases between. Germline V gene lookup returns CDR1 SGHRS and CDR2 YFSETQ. CDR3 sequence reads: CASKGGSPAAGNTIYF. For the CDR3, the DNA is TGCGCCAGCAAGGGGGGGTCGCCCGCAGCTGGAAACACCATATATTTT.

This clonotype was counted a few times. This chain connects TRBV14 to TRBJ2-1; maybe TRBD2 (6 bases). The CDR3 runs to 13 residues. Trimming took off 6 bases at V and 3 bases at J, with 9 bases between the two ends. CDR1 SGHDN and CDR2 FVKESK come from the germline V gene. The chain's CDR3 is CASSPSVYNEQFF. CDR3 DNA: TGTGCCAGCAGTCCTAGCGTCTACAATGAGCAGTTCTTC.

The table lists this clonotype with a few counts. The rearrangement joins TRBV30 to TRBJ2-5, with a tentative D call TRBD2 (5 bases). Per the germline V gene, CDR1 is GTSNPN and CDR2 is SVGIG (reference sequence). V was shortened by 4 bases and J by 5 bases, with 11 bases between the two germline ends. This CDR3 region has 12 residues. CDR3 amino acids: CAWNEGSETQYF. For the CDR3, the DNA is TGTGCCTGGAACGAGGGCTCGGAGACCCAGTACTTC.